A single sample is the source of the 20 T cell receptor beta chains below, sequenced in a study of shared clonotypes between healthy human individuals. Sequencing used immunoSEQ multiplex PCR; TCRdb keeps in-frame clones, though not all of them. The sample has over 2 million clones; around 95% are singletons. Material: naive CD4+ T cells sorted from blood. Subset in this sample: CD45RA+ positively selected. These receptors were taken from a man between 18 and 29 years old in good health.

This clone has a handful of counts. V usage is TRBV2 and J usage is TRBJ1-5; D call uncertain. CDR1 and CDR2 (germline): SNHLY, FYNNEI. V lost 2 bases, J lost 4 bases, and 3 bases lay in between. This CDR3 comprises 12 residues. CDR3 bases: TGTGCCAGCAGTGAAACGAATCAGCCCCAGCATTTT. Translation: CASSETNQPQHF.

V and J are TRBV7-2 and TRBJ2-5; D possibly matches TRBD1 or TRBD2 (6 bases each). Germline CDR1 SGHTA, CDR2 FQGNSA. The germline V and J ends were trimmed by 5 bases and 5 bases, with 21 bases remaining between them. The length of the CDR3 is 16 residues. The CDR3 DNA reads as TGTGCCAGCAGCACAAGGGGGGTGGGTTTTGGCGAGACCCAGTACTTC. It specifies CASSTRGVGFGETQYF. Full variable domain (remainder filled in from reference TRBV7-2 and TRBJ2-5): GAGVSQSPSNKVTEKGKDVELRCDPISGHTALYWYRQSLGQGLEFLIYFQGNSAPDKSGLPSDRFSAERTGGSVSTLTIQRTQQEDSAVYLCASSTRGVGFGETQYFGPGTRLLVL.

The rearrangement links TRBV15 to TRBJ1-2; 9 bases line up with TRBD1. J lost 7 bases, V lost 1 base, and 4 bases had no gene match. This CDR3 has 14 amino acids. The germline gives CDR1 LNHNV, CDR2 YYDKDF (reference sequence). The CDR3 nucleotides are TGTGCCACCAGCAGAGGCGGGACAGGGTCTGGCTACACCTTC. As protein: CATSRGGTGSGYTF. Drawing the rest from reference TRBV15 and TRBJ1-2, the complete variable domain is DAMVIQNPRYQVTQFGKPVTLSCSQTLNHNVMYWYQQKSSQAPKLLFHYYDKDFNNEADTPDNFQSRRPNTSFCFLDIRSPGLGDTAMYLCATSRGGTGSGYTFGSGTRLTVV.

The genes are TRBV28 and TRBJ1-5, with D uncertain. The length of the CDR3 is 15 residues. Germline V gene lookup returns CDR1 MDHEN and CDR2 SYDVKM. V shed 2 bases and J shed 3 bases, with 11 bases lying between them. The CDR3 here is CASSLRQTFNQPQHF. The CDR3 nucleotides read TGTGCCAGCAGTTTACGGCAGACTTTCAATCAGCCCCAGCATTTT.

The V and J genes are TRBV6-6 and TRBJ1-6; D uncertain. Trimming removed 4 bases from V and 0 bases from J, with 7 bases in between. The CDR3 is 15 amino acids. Germline values: CDR1 MNHNY, CDR2 SVGAGI (reference sequence). CDR3 bases: TGTGCCAGCAGTTCCCGGGACTCCTATAATTCACCCCTCCACTTT. This codes for CASSSRDSYNSPLHF.

This chain links TRBV7-3 with TRBJ1-5; 10 nucleotides match TRBD1. CDR3 length equals 18 residues. Germline V gene sequence: CDR1 SGHTA, CDR2 FQGTGA. Trimming removed 1 base from V and 1 base from J; junction bases left unmatched: 7. CDR3 amino acids: CASSLNAWDRGSNQPQHF. In DNA form, the CDR3 reads TGTGCCAGCAGCTTAAACGCCTGGGACAGGGGAAGCAATCAGCCCCAGCATTTT. Full variable domain (outside the CDR3, taken from reference TRBV7-3 and TRBJ1-5): GAGVSQTPSNKVTEKGKYVELRCDPISGHTALYWYRQSLGQGPEFLIYFQGTGAADDSGLPNDRFFAVRPEGSVSTLKIQRTERGDSAVYLCASSLNAWDRGSNQPQHFGDGTRLSIL.

This chain connects TRBV19 to TRBJ1-2; weak D call: TRBD1 (5 bases). The CDR3 has 16 residues. V lost 6 bases, J lost 4 bases, and 21 bases lay in between. Germline CDR1 is LNHDA and CDR2 is SQIVND (reference sequence). This chain's CDR3 is CASSLPGTPGTYGYTF. Written as DNA, the CDR3 is TGTGCCAGTAGCCTTCCCGGGACCCCTGGCACCTATGGCTACACCTTC. Filled out from reference TRBV19 and TRBJ1-2, the complete variable domain reads DGGITQSPKYLFRKEGQNVTLSCEQNLNHDAMYWYRQDPGQGLRLIYYSQIVNDFQKGDIAEGYSVSREKKESFPLTVTSAQKNPTAFYLCASSLPGTPGTYGYTFGSGTRLTVV.

The chain joins TRBV7-6 to TRBJ1-1; D is unclear. This CDR3 comprises 13 residues. Germline V lookup: CDR1 SGHVS, CDR2 FNYEAQ. V gave up 3 bases and J gave up 1 base, with 6 bases separating them. CDR3: CASSFDTNTEAFF. The CDR3 DNA reads TGTGCCAGCAGCTTTGACACGAACACTGAAGCTTTCTTT.

The chain is built from TRBV29-1 and TRBJ2-1; 10 bases fit TRBD1. Trimming cost V 6 bases and J 4 bases; bases outside gene matches: 6. Germline CDR1 and CDR2: SQVTM and ANQGSEA. This CDR3 contains 14 residues. In DNA, the CDR3 is TGCAGCGTGGGCGGACAGGGGGGGTACAATGAGCAGTTCTTC. It yields the protein CSVGGQGGYNEQFF.

The rearrangement joins TRBV5-1 to TRBJ1-1, with TRBD1 identical over 7 bases. The V and J ends lost 4 bases and 1 base, in that order; junction bases with no gene match: 7. This CDR3 contains 15 residues. Per germline, CDR1 SGHRS and CDR2 YFSETQ. Written as DNA, the CDR3 is TGCGCCAGCAGCCCCCTCGGGACAGAGAACACTGAAGCTTTCTTT. Its protein is CASSPLGTENTEAFF.

V gene TRBV10-3 combines with J gene TRBJ1-1; D uncertain. The germline V and J ends were trimmed by 8 bases and 2 bases, with 12 bases remaining between them. The V gene's germline CDR1 is ENHRY and CDR2 SYGVKD. CDR3 length: 13 residues. The CDR3 protein is CAIAPGANTEAFF. CDR3 nucleotides: TGTGCCATCGCCCCAGGAGCCAACACTGAAGCTTTCTTT.

V and J are TRBV2 and TRBJ1-2; D might be TRBD1 (6 bases). The germline V and J ends were trimmed by 1 base and 7 bases, with 10 bases remaining between them. The germline CDR1 and CDR2 sequences are SNHLY and FYNNEI. There are 13 residues in the CDR3. CDR3 protein: CASSEGGAVGYTF. DNA of the CDR3: TGTGCCAGCAGTGAAGGGGGGGCGGTTGGCTACACCTTC.

This clone was detected many times. The rearrangement links TRBV10-3 to TRBJ2-7, with D tentatively TRBD1 or TRBD2 (5 bases each). V shed 5 bases and J shed 3 bases, with 11 bases lying between them. Germline assignment: CDR1 ENHRY and CDR2 SYGVKD. This CDR3 spans 13 amino acids. The CDR3 reads CAISRGVDYEQYF. DNA of the CDR3: TGTGCCATCAGTAGGGGAGTGGACTACGAGCAGTACTTC.

V usage is TRBV4-1 and J usage is TRBJ1-4, with a possible D match to TRBD1 (6 bases). Germline assignment: CDR1 MGHRA and CDR2 YSYEKL. Deletions cut 2 bases from V and 4 bases from J, with 11 bases between. The CDR3 runs to 15 residues. CDR3 amino acids: CASSQQGRVNEKLFF. In nucleotides, the CDR3 is TGCGCCAGCAGCCAACAGGGGAGGGTTAATGAAAAACTGTTTTTT.

This chain uses TRBV15 with TRBJ2-1; unclear D gene. Trimming removed 1 base from V and 4 bases from J, with 11 bases in between. Germline V lookup: CDR1 LNHNV, CDR2 YYDKDF (reference sequence). The CDR3 sequence is 15 residues long. DNA of the CDR3: TGTGCCACCAGCAGAGGGAAGGGTCTGTACAATGAGCAGTTCTTC. This sequence encodes CATSRGKGLYNEQFF. The full variable domain, with the rest looked up from reference TRBV15 and TRBJ2-1, is DAMVIQNPRYQVTQFGKPVTLSCSQTLNHNVMYWYQQKSSQAPKLLFHYYDKDFNNEADTPDNFQSRRPNTSFCFLDIRSPGLGDTAMYLCATSRGKGLYNEQFFGPGTRLTVL.

V is TRBV2 and J is TRBJ1-4, with no clear D. The CDR3 covers 14 residues. Germline lookup yields CDR1 SNHLY and CDR2 FYNNEI. V lost 8 bases to trimming and J lost 1 base, with 11 bases between them. CDR3 region: CASEVGRTNEKLFF. CDR3 DNA sequence: TGTGCCAGCGAAGTAGGGAGAACTAATGAAAAACTGTTTTTT.

CDR3 coding DNA: TGTGCCAGCAATGGGCCAACTAATGAAAAACTGTTTTTT. Translated, it gives CASNGPTNEKLFF. The V gene is TRBV25-1, the J gene TRBJ1-4, with no clear D. The germline V and J ends were trimmed by 7 bases and 0 bases, with 6 bases remaining between them. This CDR3 has 13 residues. Germline V CDR1 and CDR2: MGHDK, SYGVNS. Combining the CDR3 with reference TRBV25-1 and TRBJ1-4 gives the whole variable domain EADIYQTPRYLVIGTGKKITLECSQTMGHDKMYWYQQDPGMELHLIHYSYGVNSTEKGDLSSESTVSRIRTEHFPLTLESARPSHTSQYLCASNGPTNEKLFFGSGTQLSVL.

The V call is TRBV9, the J call TRBJ1-2, with TRBD1 matching 10 bases. Germline assignment: CDR1 SGDLS and CDR2 YYNGEE. This CDR3 comprises 16 residues. J lost 6 bases, V lost 0 bases, and 8 bases had no gene match. CDR3: CASSVEPRQGADGYTF. CDR3 sequence (DNA): TGTGCCAGCAGCGTAGAACCTCGACAGGGGGCGGATGGCTACACCTTC. The entire variable domain, with the rest obtained from reference TRBV9 and TRBJ1-2, is as follows: DSGVTQTPKHLITATGQRVTLRCSPRSGDLSVYWYQQSLDQGLQFLIQYYNGEERAKGNILERFSAQQFPDLHSELNLSSLELGDSALYFCASSVEPRQGADGYTFGSGTRLTVV.

Concerning this clone itself: Other DNA sequences of this sample code for an identical CDR3. This CDR3 is CASSPQENQPQHF. In nucleotides, the CDR3 is TGTGCCAGCAGCCCACAGGAGAATCAGCCCCAGCATTTT. This chain links TRBV7-6 with TRBJ1-5; weak D call: TRBD1 (5 bases). This CDR3 has 13 residues. CDR1 is SGHVS, CDR2 FNYEAQ, per germline. V was pared by 5 bases and J by 4 bases, with 9 bases between.

The chain employs TRBV6-1 and TRBJ2-5, with D perhaps TRBD1 (8 bases). The V gene's germline CDR1 is MNHNS and CDR2 SASEGT. This CDR3 comprises 14 residues. The germline V and J ends were trimmed by 5 bases and 5 bases, with 15 bases remaining between them. This chain's CDR3 is CASSWTGREETQYF. CDR3 DNA sequence: TGTGCCAGCAGTTGGACAGGGCGGGAGGAGACCCAGTACTTC.